This T cell receptor beta chain came from a study of CD8 T cells in Susac syndrome. Study results and limitations: The study acknowledged a relatively small number of individuals in its TCR sequencing and HLA analysis.

Sequencing targeted TCR beta in blood CD8+ and CD4+ T cells. Isolation of CD8+ and CD4+ T cells was performed negatively, whereas enrichment of TEMRA cells was done by FACS. This clonotype was seen just once. Its antigen is as yet unknown. An input of about 0.45 to 1 ug of RNA was subjected to reverse transcription using random hexamers. TCRdb re-analysed the immunoSEQ multiplex PCR reads in MiXCR, keeping a single row per CDR3 protein. In the table there are more than 65,000 distinct CDR3 sequences, roughly 94% of which are singletons. Germline CDR1 reads SNHLY; CDR2 reads FYNNEI. V was clipped by 9 bases and J by 6 bases; unmatched bases: 13. The CDR3 spans 15 residues.

The source of this sequence is a human donor with multiple sclerosis. Sequencing was performed on CD8+ T cells from PBMCs. J is TRBJ2-1 and V is TRBV2, with TRBD2 identical over 8 bases. CDR3: CASRALREGGNEQFF. CDR3 bases: TGTGCCAGTCGAGCACTACGGGAGGGAGGCAATGAGCAGTTCTTC. The whole variable domain, filled in from reference TRBV2 and TRBJ2-1, reads EPEVTQTPSHQVTQMGQEVILRCVPISNHLYFYWYRQILGQKVEFLVSFYNNEISEKSEIFDDQFSVERPDGSNFTLKIRSTKLEDSAMYFCASRALREGGNEQFFGPGTRLTVL.